These 13 T cell receptor beta chains were all obtained from the same sample, sequenced in a study of OX40 agonist ivuxolimab in advanced cancers. Profiled with immunoSEQ multiplex PCR; TCRdb holds only in-frame clones, not every one. The sample consists of 70,000 to 100,000 clones, approximately 91% of them appearing once. The sequencing here drew on CD4+ or CD8+ T cells sorted from blood, taken in a trial of the OX40 agonist ivuxolimab. Receptors were obtained from an adult with an advanced solid tumor such as melanoma, head and neck, liver or kidney cancer.

The J gene is TRBJ2-7, the V gene TRBV5-6, with D possibly matching TRBD2 (5 bases). This CDR3 is built from 12 residues. V dropped 2 bases and J dropped 3 bases, with 6 bases sitting between them. Germline CDR1 SGHDT, CDR2 YYEEEE. The CDR3: CASSFSDYEQYF. DNA for the CDR3: TGTGCCAGCAGCTTTAGCGACTACGAGCAGTACTTC.

This chain connects TRBV29-1 to TRBJ1-2, with TRBD1 identical over 8 bases. Trimming removed 5 bases from V and 4 bases from J; junction bases left unmatched: 9. CDR3 length equals 14 residues. CDR1 is SQVTM and CDR2 is ANQGSEA in the germline V gene. The CDR3 DNA reads as TGCAGCGTTCGGACAGGGTTGTCCGGCTATGGCTACACCTTC. Translation gives CSVRTGLSGYGYTF.

This clone was recorded a few times. The chain employs TRBV6-5 and TRBJ1-3; perhaps TRBD1 as D (6 bases). The germline gives CDR1 MNHEY, CDR2 SVGAGI. The V gene lost 5 bases and the J gene lost 3 bases, with 14 bases spanning the gap. CDR3 length: 15 amino acids. The CDR3 nucleotides are TGTGCCAGCAGTCCGGACAGTATCGGTGGAAACACCATATATTTT. It codes for CASSPDSIGGNTIYF.

This clone was seen a handful of times. The V call is TRBV29-1, the J call TRBJ1-1; D not resolved. CDR3 length: 10 residues. Germline V lookup: CDR1 SQVTM, CDR2 ANQGSEA. Trimming stripped 3 bases from V and 9 bases from J, with 8 bases between. The CDR3 DNA follows: TGCAGCGTTGACTTAGGGAAAGCTTTCTTT. It translates to CSVDLGKAFF.

V gene TRBV5-4 combines with J gene TRBJ2-1, with TRBD2 identical over 7 bases. Germline CDR1 SGHNT, CDR2 YYREEE (reference sequence). After removal of 5 bases from V and 8 bases from J, the junction contained 13 bases not matched to a gene. CDR3 size: 15 residues. CDR3 protein: CASSSKRDVQYEQFF. The DNA for the CDR3 is TGTGCCAGCAGTTCAAAGCGGGACGTACAATATGAGCAGTTCTTC.

The rearrangement uses TRBV19 and TRBJ1-2, with 7 positions matching TRBD1. CDR1 and CDR2 from the germline V gene are LNHDA and SQIVND (reference sequence). This CDR3 region has 14 residues. With V trimmed by 1 base and J by 5 bases, 4 bases remained unmatched. The CDR3 DNA sequence: TGTGCCAGTAGTATAGGGACAGGCAAATATGGCTACACCTTC. It translates to CASSIGTGKYGYTF.

For the CDR3, the DNA is TGTGCCAGCAGCCAAGATCCCTCGGGAACGGCTGGGGCCAACGTCCTGACTTTC. Translating it yields CASSQDPSGTAGANVLTF. The J gene is TRBJ2-6, the V gene TRBV4-2; maybe TRBD2 (5 bases). V was shortened by 0 bases and J by 2 bases, with 14 bases between the two germline ends. Per germline, CDR1 LGHNA and CDR2 YNFKEQ. The CDR3 sequence is 18 residues long.

V and J are TRBV5-6 and TRBJ2-7; no clear D gene. Trimming took 4 bases from V and 4 from J, leaving 15 bases between them. The CDR3 has 14 residues. Germline-derived CDR1 and CDR2 are SGHDT and YYEEEE. In DNA, the CDR3 is TGTGCCAGCAGCCTCTCCGATCCCGAATACGAGCAGTACTTC. Translating it yields CASSLSDPEYEQYF.

The CDR3 DNA reads as TGTGCCAGTAGCTTTACCGGGACAGGGGCCTACGAGCAGTACTTC. It translates to CASSFTGTGAYEQYF. V gene TRBV19 combines with J gene TRBJ2-7; 10 bases line up with TRBD1. CDR1 is LNHDA and CDR2 is SQIVND in the germline V gene (reference sequence). The length of the CDR3 is 15 residues. The trim removed 6 bases at V and 2 bases at J, leaving 7 bases unmatched.

The genes are TRBV19 and TRBJ1-1, with a weak D call TRBD1 (5 bases). The germline V gene encodes CDR1 LNHDA and CDR2 SQIVND (reference sequence). Trimming removed 5 bases from V and 7 bases from J, with 11 bases in between. This CDR3 spans 12 amino acids. The CDR3, as DNA: TGTGCCAGTAGTGTGGGGGGGGTTGAAGCTTTCTTT. It codes for CASSVGGVEAFF.

The chain recombines TRBV21-1 with TRBJ2-7; no check of the table's D call, TRBD2, against the DNA was made. TRBV21-1 is a pseudogene segment. The CDR3 covers 21 residues. The CDR3 sequence is CASSSPKQNPRRLPISYEQYF. CDR3 bases: TGTGCCAGCAGCAGTCCTAAGCAAAATCCGCGCCGACTCCCGATCTCCTACGAGCAGTACTTC.

CDR3 bases: TGCGCCAGCAGGTTATTAGCGGGACGGAGCTCCTACAATGAGCAGTTCTTC. Translated, it gives CASRLLAGRSSYNEQFF. The chain couples TRBV5-1 to TRBJ2-1, with 8 bases lining up with TRBD2. This CDR3 is 17 amino acids long. Germline values: CDR1 SGHRS, CDR2 YFSETQ. V was pared by 5 bases and J by 0 bases, with 10 bases of the junction left unmatched.

The chain joins TRBV4-2 to TRBJ2-7; D may match TRBD1 or TRBD2 (5 bases each). Trimming stripped 4 bases from V and 0 bases from J, with 13 bases between. This CDR3 has 15 amino acids. Germline lookup yields CDR1 LGHNA and CDR2 YNFKEQ. CDR3 sequence reads: CASSPLGTSSYEQYF. The CDR3 DNA sequence: TGTGCCAGCAGCCCCCTAGGGACGAGCTCCTACGAGCAGTACTTC.